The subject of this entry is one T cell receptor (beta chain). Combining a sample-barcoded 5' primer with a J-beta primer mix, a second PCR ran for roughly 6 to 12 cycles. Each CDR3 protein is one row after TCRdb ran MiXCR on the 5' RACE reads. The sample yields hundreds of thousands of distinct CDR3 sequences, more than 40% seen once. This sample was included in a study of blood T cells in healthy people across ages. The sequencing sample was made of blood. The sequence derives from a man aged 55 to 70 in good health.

The CDR3: CASSPRTGTSMDYTF. The CDR3 DNA follows: TGTGCCAGCTCACCCCGGACAGGAACCTCTATGGACTACACCTTC. The chain carries TRBV18 and TRBJ1-2; TRBD1 aligns across 7 bases. V lost 3 bases and J lost 10; bases outside the gene matches: 14. The CDR3 has 15 residues. The germline gives CDR1 KGHSH, CDR2 LQKENI.